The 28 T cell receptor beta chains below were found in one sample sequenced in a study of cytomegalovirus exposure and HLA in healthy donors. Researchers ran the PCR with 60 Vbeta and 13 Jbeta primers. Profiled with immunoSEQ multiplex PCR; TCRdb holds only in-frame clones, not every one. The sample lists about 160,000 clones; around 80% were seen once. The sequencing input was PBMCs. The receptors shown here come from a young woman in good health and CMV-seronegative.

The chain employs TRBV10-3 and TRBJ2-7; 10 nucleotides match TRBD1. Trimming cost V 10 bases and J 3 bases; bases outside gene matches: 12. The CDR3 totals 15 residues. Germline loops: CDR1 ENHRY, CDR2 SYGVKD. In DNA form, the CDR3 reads TGTGCCAATAGGGGAGGTGGGGACAGGGGCTACGAGCAGTACTTC. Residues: CANRGGGDRGYEQYF.

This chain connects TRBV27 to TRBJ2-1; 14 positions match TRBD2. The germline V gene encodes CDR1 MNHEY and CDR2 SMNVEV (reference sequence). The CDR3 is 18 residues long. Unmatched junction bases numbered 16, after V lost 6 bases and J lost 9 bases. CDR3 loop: CASSSIVPTGTSGSEQFF. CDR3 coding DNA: TGTGCCAGCAGCTCTATCGTACCGACAGGGACTAGCGGGAGTGAGCAGTTCTTC.

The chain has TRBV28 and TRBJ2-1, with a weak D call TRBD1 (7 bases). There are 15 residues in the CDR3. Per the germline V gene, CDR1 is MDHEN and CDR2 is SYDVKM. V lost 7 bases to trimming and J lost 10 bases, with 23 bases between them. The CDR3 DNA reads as TGTGCCAGCAAAGGAGGGCCCCCCGACAGGGAGGAGCAGTTCTTC. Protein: CASKGGPPDREEQFF. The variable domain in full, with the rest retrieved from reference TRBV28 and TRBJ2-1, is DVKVTQSSRYLVKRTGEKVFLECVQDMDHENMFWYRQDPGLGLRLIYFSYDVKMKEKGDIPEGYSVSREKKERFSLILESASTNQTSMYLCASKGGPPDREEQFFGPGTRLTVL.

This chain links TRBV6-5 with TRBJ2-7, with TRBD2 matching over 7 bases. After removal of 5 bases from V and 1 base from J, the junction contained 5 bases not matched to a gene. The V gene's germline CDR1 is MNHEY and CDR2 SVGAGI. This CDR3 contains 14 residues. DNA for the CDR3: TGTGCCAGCAGTGAGGCGGGGGAGTCCTACGAGCAGTACTTC. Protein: CASSEAGESYEQYF.

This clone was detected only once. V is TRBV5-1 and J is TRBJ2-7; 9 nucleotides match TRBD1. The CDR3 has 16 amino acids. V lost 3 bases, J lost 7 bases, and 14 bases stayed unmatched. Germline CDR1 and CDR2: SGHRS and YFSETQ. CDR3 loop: CASSYDTGTGNIEQYF. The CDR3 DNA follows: TGCGCCAGCAGCTACGACACCGGGACAGGGAATATTGAGCAGTACTTC.

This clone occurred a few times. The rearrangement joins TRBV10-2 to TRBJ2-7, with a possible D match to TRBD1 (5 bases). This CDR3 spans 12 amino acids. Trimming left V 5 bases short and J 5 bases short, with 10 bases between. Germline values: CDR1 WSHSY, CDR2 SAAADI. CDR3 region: CASSFRVDEQYF. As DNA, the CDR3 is TGCGCCAGCAGTTTCAGGGTGGACGAGCAGTACTTC.

The CDR3 is CASSLLTDNSPLHF. The CDR3 DNA follows: TGTGCCAGCAGCTTATTAACAGATAATTCACCCCTCCACTTT. This chain links TRBV7-9 with TRBJ1-6; no clear D. Trimming left V 2 bases short and J 5 bases short, with 7 bases between. The CDR3 spans 14 residues. The germline V gene encodes CDR1 SEHNR and CDR2 FQNEAQ (reference sequence).

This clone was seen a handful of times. CDR3 protein: CASSSHDRGDYYEQYF. CDR3 DNA: TGTGCCAGCAGCTCCCATGACAGGGGCGACTACTACGAGCAGTACTTC. The chain uses TRBV5-4 and TRBJ2-7, with 8 bases lining up with TRBD1. Looked up from germline, CDR1 is SGHNT and CDR2 is YYREEE (reference sequence). The CDR3 consists of 16 residues. V was pared by 3 bases and J by 3 bases, with 11 bases of the junction left unmatched. Drawing the rest from reference TRBV5-4 and TRBJ2-7, the complete variable domain is ETGVTQSPTHLIKTRGQQVTLRCSSQSGHNTVSWYQQALGQGPQFIFQYYREEENGRGNFPPRFSGLQFPNYSSELNVNALELDDSALYLCASSSHDRGDYYEQYFGPGTRLTVT.

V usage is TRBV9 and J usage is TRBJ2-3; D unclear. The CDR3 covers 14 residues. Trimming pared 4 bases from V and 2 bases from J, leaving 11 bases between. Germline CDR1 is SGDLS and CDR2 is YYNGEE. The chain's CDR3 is CASSPFGDTDTQYF. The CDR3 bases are TGTGCCAGCAGCCCCTTCGGAGACACAGATACGCAGTATTTT. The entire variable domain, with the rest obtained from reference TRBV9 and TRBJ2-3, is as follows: DSGVTQTPKHLITATGQRVTLRCSPRSGDLSVYWYQQSLDQGLQFLIQYYNGEERAKGNILERFSAQQFPDLHSELNLSSLELGDSALYFCASSPFGDTDTQYFGPGTRLTVL.

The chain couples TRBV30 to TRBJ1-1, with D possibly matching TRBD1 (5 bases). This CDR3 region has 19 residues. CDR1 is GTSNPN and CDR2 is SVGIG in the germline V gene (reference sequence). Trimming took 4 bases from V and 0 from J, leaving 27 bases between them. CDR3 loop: CAWTNSRTPGPGMNTEAFF. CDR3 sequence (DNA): TGTGCCTGGACCAACTCACGGACACCGGGCCCTGGCATGAACACTGAAGCTTTCTTT.

This CDR3 reads CASREGAGELFF. The DNA for the CDR3 is TGTGCCAGCAGAGAGGGGGCCGGGGAGCTGTTTTTT. The chain couples TRBV19 to TRBJ2-2; D may be TRBD1 (6 bases). Germline V gives CDR1 LNHDA, CDR2 SQIVND (reference sequence). Trimming took off 9 bases at V and 6 bases at J, with 11 bases between the two ends. This CDR3 region has 12 residues.

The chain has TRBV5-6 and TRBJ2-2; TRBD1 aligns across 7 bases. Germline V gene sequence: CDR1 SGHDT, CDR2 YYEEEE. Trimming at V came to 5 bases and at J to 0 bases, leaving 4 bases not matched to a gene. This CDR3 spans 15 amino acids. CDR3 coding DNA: TGTGCCAGCAGTAGGGACAGATCGAACACCGGGGAGCTGTTTTTT. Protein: CASSRDRSNTGELFF.

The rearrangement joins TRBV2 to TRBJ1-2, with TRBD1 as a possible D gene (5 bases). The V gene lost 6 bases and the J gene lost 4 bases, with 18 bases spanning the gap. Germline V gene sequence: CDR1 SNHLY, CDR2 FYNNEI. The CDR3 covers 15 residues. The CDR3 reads CASSPDSHPSYGYTF. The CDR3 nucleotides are TGTGCCAGCAGCCCAGACAGCCATCCTTCCTATGGCTACACCTTC.

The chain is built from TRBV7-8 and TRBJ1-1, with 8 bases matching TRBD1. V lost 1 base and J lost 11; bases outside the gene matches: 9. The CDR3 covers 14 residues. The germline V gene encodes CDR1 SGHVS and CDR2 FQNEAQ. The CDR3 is CASSLVAGGEVAFF. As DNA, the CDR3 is TGTGCCAGCAGCTTAGTTGCAGGGGGCGAGGTTGCTTTCTTT.

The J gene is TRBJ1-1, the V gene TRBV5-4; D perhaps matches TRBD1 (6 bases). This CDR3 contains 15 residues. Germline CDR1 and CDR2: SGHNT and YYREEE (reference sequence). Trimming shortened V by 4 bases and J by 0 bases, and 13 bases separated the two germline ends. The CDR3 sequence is CASSLERGMNTEAFF. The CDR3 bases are TGTGCCAGCAGCCTAGAAAGGGGGATGAACACTGAAGCTTTCTTT.

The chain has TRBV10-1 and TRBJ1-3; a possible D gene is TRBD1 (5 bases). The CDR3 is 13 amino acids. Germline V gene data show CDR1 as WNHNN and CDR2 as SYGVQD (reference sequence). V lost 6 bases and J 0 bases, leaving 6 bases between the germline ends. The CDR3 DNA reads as TGCGCCAGCAGCAGGGCCTCTGGAAACACCATATATTTT. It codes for CASSRASGNTIYF.

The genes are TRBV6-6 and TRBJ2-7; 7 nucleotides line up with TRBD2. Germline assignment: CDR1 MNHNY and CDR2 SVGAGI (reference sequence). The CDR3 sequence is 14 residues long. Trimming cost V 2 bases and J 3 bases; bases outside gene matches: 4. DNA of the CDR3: TGTGCCAGCAGTTACCGTCTAGCGGACTACGAGCAGTACTTC. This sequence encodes CASSYRLADYEQYF.

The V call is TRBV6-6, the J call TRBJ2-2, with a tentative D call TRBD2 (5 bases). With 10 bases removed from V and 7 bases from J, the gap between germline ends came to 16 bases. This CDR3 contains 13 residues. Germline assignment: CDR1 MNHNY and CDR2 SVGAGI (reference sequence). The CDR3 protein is CATRNSGDGELFF. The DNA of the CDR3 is TGTGCCACAAGAAATTCCGGGGACGGGGAGCTGTTTTTT.

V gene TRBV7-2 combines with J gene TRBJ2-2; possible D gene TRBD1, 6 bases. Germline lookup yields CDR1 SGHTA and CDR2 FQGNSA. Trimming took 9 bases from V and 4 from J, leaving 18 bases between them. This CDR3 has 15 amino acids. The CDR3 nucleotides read TGTGCCAGTAATTTACAGGGCGTTGGCACCGGGGAGCTGTTTTTT. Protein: CASNLQGVGTGELFF.

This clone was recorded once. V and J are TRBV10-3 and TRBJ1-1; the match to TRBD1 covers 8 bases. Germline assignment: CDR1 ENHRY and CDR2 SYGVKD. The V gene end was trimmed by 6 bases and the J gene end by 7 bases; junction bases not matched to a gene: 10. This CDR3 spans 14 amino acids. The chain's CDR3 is CAISSLGTGLEAFF. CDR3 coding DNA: TGTGCCATCAGCTCACTAGGGACAGGCCTTGAAGCTTTCTTT.

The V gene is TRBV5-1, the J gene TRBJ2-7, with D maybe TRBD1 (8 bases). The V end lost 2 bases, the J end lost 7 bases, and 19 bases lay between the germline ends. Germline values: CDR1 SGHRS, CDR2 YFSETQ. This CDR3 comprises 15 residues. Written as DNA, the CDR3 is TGCGCCAGCAGCTTAACGGACAGGGACTACCGGGAGCAGTACTTC. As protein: CASSLTDRDYREQYF.

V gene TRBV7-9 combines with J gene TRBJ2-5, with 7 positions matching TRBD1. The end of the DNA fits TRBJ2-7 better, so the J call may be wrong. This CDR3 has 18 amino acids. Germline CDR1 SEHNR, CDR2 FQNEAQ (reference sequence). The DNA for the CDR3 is TGTGCCAGCAGCCAGGGGGTTGGACAATCCTTAGACACCTACGAGCAGTACTTC. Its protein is CASSQGVGQSLDTYEQYF.

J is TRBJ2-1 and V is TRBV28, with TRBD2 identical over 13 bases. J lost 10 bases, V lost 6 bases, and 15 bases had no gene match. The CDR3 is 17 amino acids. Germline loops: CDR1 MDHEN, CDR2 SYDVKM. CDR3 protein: CASRFHRGTSGEGEQFF. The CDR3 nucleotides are TGTGCCAGCAGGTTCCACCGAGGGACTAGCGGGGAGGGGGAGCAGTTCTTC.

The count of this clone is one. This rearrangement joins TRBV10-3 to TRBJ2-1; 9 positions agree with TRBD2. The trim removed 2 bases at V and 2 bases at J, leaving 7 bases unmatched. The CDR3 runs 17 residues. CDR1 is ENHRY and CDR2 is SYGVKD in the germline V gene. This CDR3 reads CAISERAGGSAYNEQFF. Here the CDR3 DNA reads TGTGCCATCAGTGAGCGGGCGGGAGGGAGCGCCTACAATGAGCAGTTCTTC.

The CDR3 region is CSVENLNTGELFF. The CDR3 nucleotides read TGCAGCGTTGAAAATCTGAACACCGGGGAGCTGTTTTTT. The rearrangement links TRBV29-1 to TRBJ2-2; no definite D call. The ends were cut back, 2 bases at V and 1 base at J, with 5 bases in the middle. This CDR3 has 13 residues. CDR1 is SQVTM and CDR2 is ANQGSEA in the germline V gene.

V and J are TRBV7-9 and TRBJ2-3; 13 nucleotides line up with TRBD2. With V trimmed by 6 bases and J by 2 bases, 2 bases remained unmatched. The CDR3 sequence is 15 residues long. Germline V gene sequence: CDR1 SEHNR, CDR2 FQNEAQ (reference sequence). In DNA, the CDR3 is TGTGCCAGCAGAGGACTAGCGGGAGACACAGATACGCAGTATTTT. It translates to CASRGLAGDTDTQYF. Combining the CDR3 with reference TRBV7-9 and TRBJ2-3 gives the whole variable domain DTGVSQNPRHKITKRGQNVTFRCDPISEHNRLYWYRQTLGQGPEFLTYFQNEAQLEKSRLLSDRFSAERPKGSFSTLEIQRTEQGDSAMYLCASRGLAGDTDTQYFGPGTRLTVL.

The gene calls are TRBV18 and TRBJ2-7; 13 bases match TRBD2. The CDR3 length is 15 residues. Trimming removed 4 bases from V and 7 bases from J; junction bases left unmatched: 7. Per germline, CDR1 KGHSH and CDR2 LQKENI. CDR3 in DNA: TGTGCCAGCTCACGCGGACTAGCGGGAGATCTTGAGCAGTACTTC. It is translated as CASSRGLAGDLEQYF.

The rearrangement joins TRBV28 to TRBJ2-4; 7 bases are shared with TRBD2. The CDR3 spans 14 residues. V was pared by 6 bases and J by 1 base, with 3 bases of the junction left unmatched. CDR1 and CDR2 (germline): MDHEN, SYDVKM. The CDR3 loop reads CASSGGRAKNIQYF. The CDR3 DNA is TGTGCCAGCAGCGGGGGGAGGGCCAAAAACATTCAGTACTTC.